Shown below are 27 T cell receptor beta chains from a single sample sequenced in a study of tumor and adjacent non-tumor tissue in lung cancer. The template was RNA from unsorted bulk tissue. More than 3 cm separated this lung sample from the edge of the tumor. Three rounds of nested PCR, following a modified ARM-PCR protocol, produced the TCRbeta library. From the multiplex PCR reads, TCRdb called clonotypes with MiXCR, one entry per CDR3 protein. Here the sample spans tens of thousands of distinct CDR3 sequences, approximately 59% being singletons. The sequencing sample was made of distant non-tumor lung tissue. All receptors derive from a woman aged 40 to 55 with non-small cell lung cancer.

This clonotype is classed as medium-sized. The V and J genes are TRBV11-2 and TRBJ1-2; TRBD1 matches 7 bases. The ends lost 5 bases at V and 1 base at J; junction bases unmatched: 7. The CDR3 is made up of 15 amino acids. CDR1 is SGHAT and CDR2 is FQNNGV in the germline V gene. The CDR3, as DNA: TGTGCCAGCAGCCGAGACGGACAGGTTAACTATGGCTACACCTTC. It translates to CASSRDGQVNYGYTF.

This rearrangement joins TRBV20-1 to TRBJ2-5; D may be TRBD1 or TRBD2 (6 bases each). Trimming took 1 base from V and 5 from J, leaving 17 bases between them. Germline CDR1 and CDR2: DFQATT and SNEGSKA (reference sequence). This CDR3 comprises 15 residues. The CDR3: CSARVDVGGAETQYF. The CDR3 DNA sequence: TGCAGTGCTAGAGTCGACGTCGGGGGCGCGGAGACCCAGTACTTC.

The chain carries TRBV10-3 and TRBJ1-5; a possible D gene is TRBD1 (6 bases). The ends were cut back, 2 bases at V and 2 bases at J, with 19 bases in the middle. The CDR3 length is 18 residues. Germline V gives CDR1 ENHRY, CDR2 SYGVKD. CDR3 in DNA: TGTGCCATCAGTGAGACCAGTCCAGGACAGAGGGGCAATCAGCCCCAGCATTTT. Protein sequence: CAISETSPGQRGNQPQHF.

This clonotype was observed at least ten times. This chain links TRBV6-5 with TRBJ2-1, with D perhaps matching TRBD2 (5 bases). The V gene lost 2 bases and the J gene lost 0 bases, with 17 bases spanning the gap. This CDR3 is 18 amino acids long. Germline V gene sequence: CDR1 MNHEY, CDR2 SVGAGI. CDR3 DNA sequence: TGTGCCAGCAGTTACGTCCCGAACCCGGGGAGCTCCTACAATGAGCAGTTCTTC. This encodes CASSYVPNPGSSYNEQFF.

At least ten counts were recorded for this clonotype. This rearrangement joins TRBV6-8 to TRBJ2-7, with D tentatively TRBD1 (5 bases). CDR3 size: 16 residues. Germline V gene data show CDR1 as MNHGY and CDR2 as SAAAGT. Trimming shortened V by 0 bases and J by 2 bases, and 14 bases separated the two germline ends. This chain's CDR3 is CASSYSPRRAPYEQYF. The DNA for the CDR3 is TGTGCCAGCAGTTACTCTCCCCGCAGGGCCCCCTACGAGCAGTACTTC.

A word on this clonotype: A much larger clonotype is one base distant, so this may be a read error. The chain is built from TRBV5-1 and TRBJ2-3; D possibly uses TRBD1 or TRBD2 (5 bases each). CDR1 SGHRS and CDR2 YFSETQ come from the germline V gene. The CDR3 has 13 residues. The V end was cut by 4 bases, the J end by 4 bases, with 10 bases between. The CDR3 region has the DNA TGCGCCAGCAGCCTCGGGGCCGCAGATACGCAGTATTTT. It is translated as CASSLGAADTQYF.

Concerning this clonotype itself: A much larger clone is a single base away; this may be a read error. The chain links TRBV29-1 to TRBJ2-1; D may be TRBD2 (7 bases). This CDR3 is 14 amino acids long. The germline V gene encodes CDR1 SQVTM and CDR2 ANQGSEA. The chain's CDR3 is CSGQGWRELGERFF. CDR3 sequence (DNA): TGCAGCGGGCAGGGGTGGCGGGAGCTCGGTGAGCGGTTCTTC.

This clonotype was counted many times. In DNA form, the CDR3 reads TGTGCCAGCAGCTTAGCCTCCGCGGCAGATACGCAGTATTTT. Translated: CASSLASAADTQYF. The chain couples TRBV7-2 to TRBJ2-3; unclear D gene. In germline, CDR1 is SGHTA, CDR2 FQGNSA. This CDR3 spans 14 amino acids. Trimming removed 0 bases from V and 4 bases from J, with 8 bases in between.

At least ten counts were recorded for this clonotype. The V call is TRBV6-5, the J call TRBJ2-5, with no clear D. Germline V gene sequence: CDR1 MNHEY, CDR2 SVGAGI. There are 12 residues in the CDR3. The V and J ends lost 6 bases and 5 bases respectively, with 10 bases between them. The CDR3 loop is CASRKGRETQYF. The CDR3 nucleotides read TGTGCCAGCAGAAAAGGCCGGGAGACCCAGTACTTC.

J is TRBJ2-3 and V is TRBV2, with 7 bases identical to TRBD2. CDR3 length equals 14 residues. V shed 4 bases and J 0 bases; nucleotides not matched to a gene: 1. Germline CDR1 and CDR2: SNHLY and FYNNEI. The CDR3, as DNA: TGTGCCAGCAGTGTTAGCGGGAGCACAGATACGCAGTATTTT. Its protein is CASSVSGSTDTQYF.

As to this clonotype: Germline is not matched at one junction end, which may reflect a read error. The chain uses TRBV5-5 and TRBJ1-3, with D uncertain. CDR1 is SGHKS and CDR2 is YYEKEE in the germline V gene (reference sequence). CDR3 size: 15 residues. The CDR3 loop is CASSLDGHRGSTIYF. The CDR3 DNA sequence: TGTGCCAGCAGCTTGGACGGGCACCGTGGAAGCACCATATATTTT. The full variable domain, with the rest looked up from reference TRBV5-5 and TRBJ1-3, is DAGVTQSPTHLIKTRGQQVTLRCSPISGHKSVSWYQQVLGQGPQFIFQYYEKEERGRGNFPDRFSARQFPNYSSELNVNALLLGDSALYLCASSLDGHRGSTIYFGEGSWLTVV.

The genes are TRBV28 and TRBJ2-1, with D uncertain. Trimming pared 3 bases from V and 16 bases from J, leaving 13 bases between. CDR1 and CDR2 (germline): MDHEN, SYDVKM. The CDR3 is 11 residues long. In nucleotides, the CDR3 is TGTGCCAGCAGTTTGAACGATGGGCAATTCTTC. It yields the protein CASSLNDGQFF.

With regard to this clonotype: A read error may produce the germline difference seen at one junction end. The chain employs TRBV29-1 and TRBJ1-6; 8 bases fit TRBD1. CDR3 length: 14 residues. Germline CDR1 SQVTM, CDR2 ANQGSEA. CDR3 sequence reads: CSARTGWDNSPPLF. The CDR3 region has the DNA TGCAGCGCCAGGACAGGGTGGGATAATTCACCCCCCCTCTTT.

This clonotype was seen just once. The V call is TRBV20-1, the J call TRBJ1-1; D gene ambiguous. Trimming took 0 bases from V and 4 from J, leaving 12 bases between them. The CDR3 has 14 residues. Germline V gene sequence: CDR1 DFQATT, CDR2 SNEGSKA (reference sequence). As DNA, the CDR3 is TGCAGTGCTAGAGATTCTGGTTGTGGCACTGAAGCTTTCTTT. Encoded protein: CSARDSGCGTEAFF.

The J gene is TRBJ2-7, the V gene TRBV29-1, with a weak D call TRBD1 (6 bases). Germline V CDR1 and CDR2: SQVTM, ANQGSEA. This CDR3 has 14 amino acids. V gave up 8 bases and J gave up 7 bases, with 24 bases separating them. As DNA, the CDR3 is TGCAGCATACCCCAGGGGCTCTTATCTCGTGAGCAGTACTTC. It codes for CSIPQGLLSREQYF.

This clonotype was seen only once. The CDR3 carries no conserved terminal phenylalanine or tryptophan, so it likely arises from a read error. The limits of the CDR3 on the DNA are not certain, so only TCRdb's listed CDR3 is given. The chain recombines TRBV11-3 with TRBJ2-2. A total of 14 residues make up the CDR3, ends included. CDR1 is SGHNT and CDR2 is YENEEA in the germline V gene. This CDR3 reads CTSSSRATPGSCFL.

This clonotype was detected a few times. The chain recombines TRBV2 with TRBJ2-3; 9 nucleotides match TRBD2. V was pared by 5 bases and J by 2 bases, with 14 bases of the junction left unmatched. This CDR3 region has 18 residues. Germline values: CDR1 SNHLY, CDR2 FYNNEI. The CDR3: CASSLAPSGGTLTDTQYF. Written as DNA, the CDR3 is TGTGCCAGCAGTTTGGCTCCCAGCGGGGGGACTCTCACAGATACGCAGTATTTT.

In this sample, this clonotype turned up many times. The chain is built from TRBV28 and TRBJ2-2; D possibly corresponds to TRBD2 (6 bases). CDR1 is MDHEN, CDR2 SYDVKM, per germline. With 2 bases removed from V and 4 bases from J, the gap between germline ends came to 17 bases. The length of the CDR3 is 17 residues. This CDR3 is CASSLRSWAGTTGELFF. The CDR3 DNA reads TGTGCCAGCAGTTTACGATCCTGGGCGGGAACCACCGGGGAGCTGTTTTTT.

This clonotype came up once. Likely a read error: the CDR3 ends without its conserved phenylalanine or tryptophan. Because the CDR3's place on the DNA is in doubt, the DNA is left out and the CDR3 is given as listed by TCRdb. V usage is TRBV11-2 and J usage is TRBJ2-1; the tabulated D call, TRBD2, remains unverified against the DNA. The length of the CDR3 is 15 amino acids, counting both ends. CDR1 is SGHAT and CDR2 is FQNNGV in the germline V gene. CDR3 region: CTSSLDPSGGIEHFS.

This clonotype was counted many times. This chain uses TRBV4-1 with TRBJ2-2; D uncertain. Trimming pared 0 bases from V and 6 bases from J, leaving 8 bases between. The CDR3 has 14 residues. In germline, CDR1 is MGHRA, CDR2 YSYEKL. The CDR3 DNA reads TGCGCCAGCAGCCAAGACCCTACGGCCGGGGAGCTGTTTTTT. It is translated as CASSQDPTAGELFF.

There are a few counts of this clonotype. Relative to the germline gene, one junction end is altered; a read error may explain this. This chain links TRBV11-2 with TRBJ2-5, with 7 bases lining up with TRBD1. The CDR3 runs to 13 residues. In germline, CDR1 is SGHAT, CDR2 FQNNGV. The CDR3 DNA reads TGTCCCAGCAACTTAGGGGGCCGAGAGACCCAGTACTTC. It codes for CPSNLGGRETQYF.

The chain joins TRBV25-1 to TRBJ2-7; 7 nucleotides match TRBD2. Germline CDR1 reads MGHDK; CDR2 reads SYGVNS. After removal of 6 bases from V and 5 bases from J, the junction contained 4 bases not matched to a gene. There are 12 residues in the CDR3. DNA for the CDR3: TGTGCCAGCAGGCGGGAGTCCCACGAGCAGTACTTC. Translated: CASRRESHEQYF.

The V and J genes are TRBV28 and TRBJ2-3; D is possibly TRBD2 (6 bases). The length of the CDR3 is 14 residues. The V gene lost 8 bases and the J gene lost 2 bases, with 14 bases spanning the gap. Germline V gene lookup returns CDR1 MDHEN and CDR2 SYDVKM. The CDR3 loop reads CASLRSGFTDTQYF. In nucleotides, the CDR3 is TGTGCCAGCTTGCGGAGCGGGTTCACAGATACGCAGTATTTT.

V is TRBV7-9 and J is TRBJ1-2; 7 bases agree with TRBD1. This CDR3 is built from 12 residues. CDR1 is SEHNR and CDR2 is FQNEAQ in the germline V gene (reference sequence). V lost 5 bases and J lost 9; bases outside the gene matches: 6. CDR3 in DNA: TGTGCCAGCAGCGCATCAGGGGGGCGCTACACCTTC. This encodes CASSASGGRYTF.

This clonotype was detected once. The chain couples TRBV6-5 to TRBJ1-6; D is uncertain. Germline values: CDR1 MNHEY, CDR2 SVGAGI. This CDR3 region has 14 residues. Deletions cut 10 bases from V and 14 bases from J, with 24 bases between. In DNA form, the CDR3 reads TGTGCCACCAGAAGAACTAAACAGAGGCCAACCCTCCACTTT. This codes for CATRRTKQRPTLHF.

This rearrangement joins TRBV11-2 to TRBJ2-1; D tentatively fits TRBD1 or TRBD2 (5 bases each). The V end lost 9 bases, the J end lost 5 bases, and 26 bases lay between the germline ends. Germline-derived CDR1 and CDR2 are SGHAT and FQNNGV. The CDR3 covers 17 residues. In nucleotides, the CDR3 is TGTGCCAGGAGACTAATCGCCCGGACAAGATGTCACAATGAGCAGTTCTTC. This gives the protein CARRLIARTRCHNEQFF.

By proportion, this clonotype is medium-sized. The gene calls are TRBV13 and TRBJ1-4, with 8 bases that match TRBD1. This CDR3 is 14 amino acids long. Trimming took 3 bases from V and 5 from J; bases not matched to a gene: 2. Germline V lookup: CDR1 PRHDT, CDR2 FYEKMQ (reference sequence). CDR3: CASSFRTGNEKLFF. For the CDR3, the DNA is TGTGCCAGCAGCTTCAGGACAGGGAATGAAAAACTGTTTTTT.